This is a list of T cell receptor beta chains from one sample in a study of early stage breast cancer tumors. Measured with immunoSEQ multiplex PCR; TCRdb has only the in-frame clones, and not every one. Of 9,500 to 10,000 clones in the sample, 60% to 85% are singletons; the top ten hold 7% to 9.5%. Sequenced: normal breast tissue next to the tumor. The source is a person in their 40s with breast cancer. The conserved cysteine and the conserved F or W are not part of the CDR3 here.

CDR3 | J | V
ASSGDGQEKLF | TRBJ1-4 | TRBV11-2
ASSPTIVGQETQY | TRBJ2-5 | TRBV4-1
ASRVASGRNEQF | TRBJ2-1 | TRBV11-3
ASSLPAGNTIY | TRBJ1-3 | TRBV5-6
AISERLAGGNTGELF | TRBJ2-2 | TRBV10-3
AISRTSAETQY | TRBJ2-5 | TRBV15
ASSSTGSTDTQY | TRBJ2-3 | TRBV19
ASSPTGGSGNTIY | TRBJ1-3 | TRBV5-1
ASSPPRTGTYEQY | TRBJ2-7 | TRBV7-9
AWMTPWGYT | TRBJ1-2 | TRBV30
SVTGTSGTYSYNEQF | TRBJ2-1 | TRBV29-1
ASSESLGVEQF | TRBJ2-1 | TRBV10-2
ASSYTLAKSSYEQY | TRBJ2-7 | TRBV6-6
ASSPGTGVNEKLF | TRBJ1-4 | TRBV4-1
ARSLRRVPYEQY | NA | TRBV5-3
ASSPGLGTSGFGQY | TRBJ2-3 | TRBV5-1
ASSPRGAGSTDTQY | TRBJ2-3 | TRBV7-6
ASGQGDTQY | TRBJ2-3 | TRBV6-6
ASSFSRRGKEAGNTIY | TRBJ1-3 | TRBV7-9
ASSAGPYNSPLH | TRBJ1-6 | TRBV6-1
ASLVRANEQF | TRBJ2-1 | TRBV2
ASSLAPGGPGETQY | TRBJ2-5 | TRBV5-1
ASSPNRVSDEQF | TRBJ2-1 | TRBV7-2
ASSPILKGQEAF | TRBJ1-1 | TRBV4-1
ASSPPTGGGPNNEQF | TRBJ2-1 | TRBV18
ASSMGLAGNTDTQY | TRBJ2-3 | TRBV5-4
ATSRVEYQRIYGYT | TRBJ1-2 | TRBV15
ASGGESTDTQY | TRBJ2-3 | TRBV19
ASSYGGGASNEQF | TRBJ2-1 | TRBV6-5
SVPGTSGGSYEQY | TRBJ2-7 | TRBV29-1
ASSLKNRLSYGYT | TRBJ1-2 | TRBV5-4
ASSPQGHTGELF | TRBJ2-2 | TRBV19
SVEDPLSNQPQH | TRBJ1-5 | TRBV29-1
ASSILQGSGNTIY | TRBJ1-3 | TRBV19
AWNQNPTGRSYGYT | TRBJ1-2 | TRBV30
ASSLPLAETYNEQF | TRBJ2-1 | TRBV5-1
ASRGMVGELF | TRBJ2-2 | TRBV28
ASSLAPLAYPYEQY | TRBJ2-7 | TRBV7-9
ASSASSYEQY | TRBJ2-7 | TRBV7-8
ASTRTLKSEQF | TRBJ2-1 | TRBV2
ASSQTGNGEQY | TRBJ2-7 | TRBV14
ASSSRASSSGNTIY | TRBJ1-3 | TRBV4-2
ASSGRDTQY | TRBJ2-3 | TRBV6-5
ASSLSAGTYEQY | TRBJ2-7 | TRBV11-2
ASSAFYEQY | NA | TRBV2
ASSLDGRLNTGELF | TRBJ2-2 | TRBV5-1
ASSNRGVEGTGELF | TRBJ2-2 | TRBV19
SAGQGYEQY | TRBJ2-7 | TRBV20-1